This T cell receptor beta chain is drawn from a study of identical twins listed by TCRdb under 2016. Regarding the research as a whole: The study deep-sequenced TCR alpha and beta repertoires from monozygotic twins, unrelated adults of various ages and cord blood to test whether fetal clonotypes persist. To rule out contamination, the twin experiments were replicated at different times with different library preparation protocols.

From the cysteine up to the phenylalanine, the CDR3 has a length of 16 residues. The retained sequence is limited to the CDR3, 48 bases, with the frame set at the first base. For CDR1 and CDR2, the germline V gene lists SGHRS and YFSETQ. This clonotype appeared many times. The target of this receptor is not known. The germline gene is not matched at one end of the junction; a read error may be the cause. Library generation was performed with 5' RACE. Sequenced using an Illumina HiSeq 2000. A universal primer binding site was added through template switching, and the final cDNA carried a unique molecular identifier so that TCR cDNA molecules could be counted accurately. First-strand cDNA for TCR alpha and beta chains was synthesized from specific primers in the conserved constant-segment region. Each cDNA library was double barcoded, with a SMART-Mk sample barcode plus Illumina barcodes, to control for contamination. Two successive PCR steps introduced TruSeq adapter sequences along with Illumina sample barcodes. The Illumina HiSeq platform was used with custom primers to sequence TCR alpha and beta cDNA libraries. The study's processing was this. Raw reads were processed with MiGEC to extract unique molecular identifiers, and MiXCR was used to determine CDR3 positions. Recombination models were inferred per individual with the repgenHMM and IGoR tools using an EM algorithm. The tcR package in R was used for shared clonotype analysis, with sharing normalized by the product of cloneset sizes. Out-of-frame nonproductive sequences were analyzed to study raw recombination free of thymic and clonal selection effects. TCRdb reran the public reads through fastp at Q25 and MiXCR, keeping productive beta chains. Merged by CDR3 protein, the rows form single entries marked with the most common genes and DNA. The V and J calls here are based on TCRdb, not the publication. The sample table contains about 390,000 distinct CDR3 sequences; only one count was recorded for approximately 9.1% of them. The top ten constitute 8% to 10% of the sample.

Every donor in the study was a healthy Caucasian. Three unrelated non-twin adults were also sequenced: a male aged 18 to 29, a male aged 50 to 60 and a female aged 50 to 60. Miltenyi CD45RO+ enrichment and human naive T-cell isolation kits were used to isolate memory (CD45RO+) and naive T cells from PBMC. The study at large found these results: Because the same donors could not be followed over many years, the conclusions depended on cross-sectional statistical analysis. Zero-insertion analyses could be partly confounded by invariant T cells such as MAIT and iNKT, although diverse VJ usage argued against such confounding for most clonotypes. In monozygotic twins, out-of-frame TCR alpha sharing was systematically underestimated by recombination models, although the models agreed with sharing between unrelated individuals. Excess twin sharing in beta out-of-frame sequences was weaker because fewer shared sequences lowered the signal-to-noise ratio. Abundant cord blood beta clonotypes had fewer insertions, young adult naive repertoires showed a similar but weaker trend, and memory repertoires showed no such trend. Compared with coincidental sharing between unrelated individuals, out-of-frame TCR alpha sequences shared between twins had an excess of sequences with low generation probability.

This receptor was identified in a woman in her 50s in good health. The V and J segments used are TRBV5-1 and TRBJ2-3; TRBD2 fits 8 bases in the junction. The specimen sequenced was naive T cells sorted from blood. The cell subset or site label, as the study defines it: cells isolated with a human naive T-cell isolation kit. The sequenced DNA is TGTGCCAGCAGCTTAGGTACTAGCGGCAACACAGATACGCAGTATTTT. Its coded protein is CASSLGTSGNTDTQYF.